The T cell receptor (beta chain) under discussion was sequenced for a study of OX40 agonist ivuxolimab in advanced cancers. Between the trimmed V and J ends, which lost 0 bases and 4 bases, there was a span of 7 bases. Germline CDR1 is SGDLS and CDR2 is YYNGEE. The CDR3 loop spans 13 amino acids. The protocol was immunoSEQ multiplex PCR, while the TCRdb copy is restricted to in-frame clones and leaves out a portion. The sample consists of tens of thousands of clones, approximately 90% of them appearing once. This clone appeared a single time. This sequence joins TRBV9 and TRBJ2-5; D is unresolved. This TCR came from an adult with an advanced solid tumor such as melanoma, head and neck, liver or kidney cancer. The specimen was CD4+ or CD8+ T cells sorted from blood, collected in a trial of the OX40 agonist ivuxolimab. CDR3 coding DNA: TGTGCCAGCAGCGTAGCTACTCGAGAGACCCAGTACTTC. Translated, it gives CASSVATRETQYF.